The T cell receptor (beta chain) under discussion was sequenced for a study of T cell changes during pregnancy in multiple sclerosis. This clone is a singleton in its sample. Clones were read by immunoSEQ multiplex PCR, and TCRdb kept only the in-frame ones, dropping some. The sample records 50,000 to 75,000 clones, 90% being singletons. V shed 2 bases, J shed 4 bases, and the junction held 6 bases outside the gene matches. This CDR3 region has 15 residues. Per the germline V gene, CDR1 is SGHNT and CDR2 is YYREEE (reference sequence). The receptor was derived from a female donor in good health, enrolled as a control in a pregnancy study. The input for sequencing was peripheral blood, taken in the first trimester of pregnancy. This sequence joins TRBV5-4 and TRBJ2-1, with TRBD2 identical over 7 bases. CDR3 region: CASSLGTSEYNEQFF. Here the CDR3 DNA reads TGTGCCAGCAGCTTAGGCACTAGCGAATACAATGAGCAGTTCTTC. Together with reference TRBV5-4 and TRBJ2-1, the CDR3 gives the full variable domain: ETGVTQSPTHLIKTRGQQVTLRCSSQSGHNTVSWYQQALGQGPQFIFQYYREEENGRGNFPPRFSGLQFPNYSSELNVNALELDDSALYLCASSLGTSEYNEQFFGPGTRLTVL.